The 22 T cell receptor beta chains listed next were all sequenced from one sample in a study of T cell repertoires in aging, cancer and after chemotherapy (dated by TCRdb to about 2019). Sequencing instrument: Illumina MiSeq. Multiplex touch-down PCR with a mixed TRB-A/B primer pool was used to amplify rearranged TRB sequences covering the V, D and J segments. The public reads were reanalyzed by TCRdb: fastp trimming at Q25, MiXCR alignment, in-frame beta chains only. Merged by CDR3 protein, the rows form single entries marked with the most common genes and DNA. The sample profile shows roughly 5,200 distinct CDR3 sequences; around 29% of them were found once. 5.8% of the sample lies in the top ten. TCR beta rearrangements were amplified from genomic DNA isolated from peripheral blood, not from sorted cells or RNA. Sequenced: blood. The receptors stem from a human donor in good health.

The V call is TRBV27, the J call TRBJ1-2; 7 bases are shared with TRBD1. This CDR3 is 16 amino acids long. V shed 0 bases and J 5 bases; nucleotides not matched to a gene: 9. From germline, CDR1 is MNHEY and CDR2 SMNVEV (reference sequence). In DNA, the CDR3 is TGTGCCAGCAGTTTATCTACCTCCACGGGACAGTATGGCTACACCTTC. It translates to CASSLSTSTGQYGYTF.

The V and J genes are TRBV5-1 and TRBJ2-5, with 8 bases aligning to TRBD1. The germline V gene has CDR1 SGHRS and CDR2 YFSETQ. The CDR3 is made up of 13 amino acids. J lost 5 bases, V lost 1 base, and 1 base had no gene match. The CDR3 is CASSLPGGETQYF. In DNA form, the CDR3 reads TGCGCCAGCAGCTTGCCAGGGGGCGAGACCCAGTACTTC.

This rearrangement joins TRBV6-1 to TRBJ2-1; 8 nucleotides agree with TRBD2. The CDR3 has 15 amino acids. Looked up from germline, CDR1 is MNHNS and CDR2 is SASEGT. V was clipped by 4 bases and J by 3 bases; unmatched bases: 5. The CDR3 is CASSGTAGGYNEQFF. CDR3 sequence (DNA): TGTGCCAGCAGTGGAACCGCGGGAGGCTACAATGAGCAGTTCTTC.

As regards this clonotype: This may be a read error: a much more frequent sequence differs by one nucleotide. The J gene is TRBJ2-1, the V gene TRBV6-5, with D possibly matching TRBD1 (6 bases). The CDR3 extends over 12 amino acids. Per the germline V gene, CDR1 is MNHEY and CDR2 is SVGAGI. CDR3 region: CTSSTGSEEQFF. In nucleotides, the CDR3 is TGTACCAGCAGCACAGGGTCAGAGGAGCAGTTCTTC.

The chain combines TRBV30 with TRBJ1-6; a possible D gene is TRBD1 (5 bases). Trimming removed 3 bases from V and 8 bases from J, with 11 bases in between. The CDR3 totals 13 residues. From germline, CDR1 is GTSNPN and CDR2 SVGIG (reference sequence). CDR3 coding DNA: TGTGCCTGGAGGGAACAGGTCGATTCACCCCTCCACTTT. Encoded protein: CAWREQVDSPLHF.

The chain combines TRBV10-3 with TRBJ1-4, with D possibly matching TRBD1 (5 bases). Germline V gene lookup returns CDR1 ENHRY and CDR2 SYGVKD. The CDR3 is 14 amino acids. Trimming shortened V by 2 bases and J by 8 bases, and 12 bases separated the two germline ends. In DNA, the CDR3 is TGTGCCATCAGTGAGACGGGGGTCGGGGAAAAACTGTTTTTT. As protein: CAISETGVGEKLFF.

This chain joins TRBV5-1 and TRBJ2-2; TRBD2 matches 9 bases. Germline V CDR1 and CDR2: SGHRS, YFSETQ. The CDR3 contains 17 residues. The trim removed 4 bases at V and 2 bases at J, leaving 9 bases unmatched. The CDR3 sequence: CASSPGTLAGNTGELFF. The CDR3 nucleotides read TGCGCCAGCAGCCCGGGGACGCTAGCGGGAAACACCGGGGAGCTGTTTTTT.

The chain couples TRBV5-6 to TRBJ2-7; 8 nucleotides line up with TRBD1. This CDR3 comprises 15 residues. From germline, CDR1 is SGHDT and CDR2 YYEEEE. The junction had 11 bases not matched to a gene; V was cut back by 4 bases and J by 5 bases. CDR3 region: CASSPEDRVVHEQYF. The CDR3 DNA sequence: TGTGCCAGCAGCCCAGAGGACAGGGTAGTCCACGAGCAGTACTTC.

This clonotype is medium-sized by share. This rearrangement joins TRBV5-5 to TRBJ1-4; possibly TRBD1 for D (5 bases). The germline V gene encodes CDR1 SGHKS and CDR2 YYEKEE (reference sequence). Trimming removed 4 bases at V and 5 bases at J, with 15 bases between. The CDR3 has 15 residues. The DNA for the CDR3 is TGTGCCAGCAGCGCGCGGTTCAGGGCGAATGAAAAACTGTTTTTT. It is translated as CASSARFRANEKLFF.

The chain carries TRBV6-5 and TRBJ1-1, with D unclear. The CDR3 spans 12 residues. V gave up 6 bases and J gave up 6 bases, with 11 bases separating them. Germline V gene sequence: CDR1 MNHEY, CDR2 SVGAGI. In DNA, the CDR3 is TGTGCCAGCAGAAACCTCGGAGCTGAAGCTTTCTTT. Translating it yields CASRNLGAEAFF.

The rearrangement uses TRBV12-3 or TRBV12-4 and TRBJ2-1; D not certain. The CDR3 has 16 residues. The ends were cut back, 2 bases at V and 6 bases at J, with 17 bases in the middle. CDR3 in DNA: TGTGCCAGCAGTTTACACTCCCCCCGGGTCGTCAATGAGCAGTTCTTC. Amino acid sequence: CASSLHSPRVVNEQFF.

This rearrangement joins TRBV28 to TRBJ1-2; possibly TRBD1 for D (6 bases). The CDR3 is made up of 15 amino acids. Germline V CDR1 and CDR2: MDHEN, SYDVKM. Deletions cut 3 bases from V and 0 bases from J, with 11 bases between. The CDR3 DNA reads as TGTGCCAGCAGTTTCCCGGGACATACTAACTATGGCTACACCTTC. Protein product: CASSFPGHTNYGYTF.

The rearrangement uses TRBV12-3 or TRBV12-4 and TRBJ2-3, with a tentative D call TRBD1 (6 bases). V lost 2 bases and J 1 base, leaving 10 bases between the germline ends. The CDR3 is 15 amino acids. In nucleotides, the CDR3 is TGTGCCAGCAGTTTAAGCCAGGGGCGCACAGATACGCAGTATTTT. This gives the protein CASSLSQGRTDTQYF.

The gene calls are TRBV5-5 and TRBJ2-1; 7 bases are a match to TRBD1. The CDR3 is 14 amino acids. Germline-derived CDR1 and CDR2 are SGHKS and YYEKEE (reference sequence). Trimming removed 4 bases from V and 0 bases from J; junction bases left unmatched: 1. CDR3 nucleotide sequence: TGTGCCAGCAGCACAGGGGCCTCCTACAATGAGCAGTTCTTC. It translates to CASSTGASYNEQFF.

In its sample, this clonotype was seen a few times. In DNA form, the CDR3 reads TGTGCCAGCGCCTGGTCGGTACAGAGCAATCAGCCCCAGCATTTT. Encoded protein: CASAWSVQSNQPQHF. V gene TRBV6-5 combines with J gene TRBJ1-5; no definite D call. Germline V gene lookup returns CDR1 MNHEY and CDR2 SVGAGI. This CDR3 has 15 amino acids. The V end was cut by 8 bases, the J end by 1 base, with 15 bases between.

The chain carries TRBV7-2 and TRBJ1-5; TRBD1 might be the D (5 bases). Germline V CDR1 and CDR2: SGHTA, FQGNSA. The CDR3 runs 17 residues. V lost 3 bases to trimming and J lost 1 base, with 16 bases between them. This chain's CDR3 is CASSLGQPLNSNQPQHF. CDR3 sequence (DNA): TGTGCCAGCAGCTTGGGGCAGCCGCTAAACAGCAATCAGCCCCAGCATTTT. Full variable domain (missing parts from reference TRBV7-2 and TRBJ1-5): GAGVSQSPSNKVTEKGKDVELRCDPISGHTALYWYRQSLGQGLEFLIYFQGNSAPDKSGLPSDRFSAERTGGSVSTLTIQRTQQEDSAVYLCASSLGQPLNSNQPQHFGDGTRLSIL.

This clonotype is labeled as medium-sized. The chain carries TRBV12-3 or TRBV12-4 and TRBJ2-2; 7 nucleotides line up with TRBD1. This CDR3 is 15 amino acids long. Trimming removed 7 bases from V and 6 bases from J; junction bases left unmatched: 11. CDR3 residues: CASTLRHRGAGELFF. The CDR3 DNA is TGTGCCAGCACCTTGCGACACAGGGGCGCCGGGGAGCTGTTTTTT.

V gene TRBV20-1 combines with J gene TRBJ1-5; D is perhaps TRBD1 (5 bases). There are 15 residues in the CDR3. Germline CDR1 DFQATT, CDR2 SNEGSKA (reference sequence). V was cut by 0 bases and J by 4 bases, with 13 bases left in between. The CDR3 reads CSARDSTGSNQPQHF. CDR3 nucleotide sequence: TGCAGTGCTAGAGATAGCACAGGTAGTAATCAGCCCCAGCATTTT.

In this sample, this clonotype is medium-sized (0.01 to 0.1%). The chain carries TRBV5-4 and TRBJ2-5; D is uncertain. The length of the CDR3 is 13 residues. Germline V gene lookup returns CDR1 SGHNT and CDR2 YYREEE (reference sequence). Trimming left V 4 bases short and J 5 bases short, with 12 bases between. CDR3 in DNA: TGTGCCAGCAGCCCCTACACCGGGGAGACCCAGTACTTC. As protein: CASSPYTGETQYF. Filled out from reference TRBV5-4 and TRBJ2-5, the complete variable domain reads ETGVTQSPTHLIKTRGQQVTLRCSSQSGHNTVSWYQQALGQGPQFIFQYYREEENGRGNFPPRFSGLQFPNYSSELNVNALELDDSALYLCASSPYTGETQYFGPGTRLLVL.

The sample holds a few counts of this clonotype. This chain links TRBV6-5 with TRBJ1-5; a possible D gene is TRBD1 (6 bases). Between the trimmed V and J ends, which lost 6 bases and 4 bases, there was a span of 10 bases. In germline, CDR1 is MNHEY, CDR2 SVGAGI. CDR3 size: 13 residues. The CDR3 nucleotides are TGTGCCAGCAGCGGACAGCAAAATCAGCCCCAGCATTTT. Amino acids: CASSGQQNQPQHF.

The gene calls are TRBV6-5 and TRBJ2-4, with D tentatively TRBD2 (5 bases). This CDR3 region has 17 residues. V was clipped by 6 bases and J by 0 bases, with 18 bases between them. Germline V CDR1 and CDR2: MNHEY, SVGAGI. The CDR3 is CASRRLSETLAKNIQYF. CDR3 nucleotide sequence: TGTGCCAGCAGGCGTCTTAGCGAGACCCTAGCCAAAAACATTCAGTACTTC.

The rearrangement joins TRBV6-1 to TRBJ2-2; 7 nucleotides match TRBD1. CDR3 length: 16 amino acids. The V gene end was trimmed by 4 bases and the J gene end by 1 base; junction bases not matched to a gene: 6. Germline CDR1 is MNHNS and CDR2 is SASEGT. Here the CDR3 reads CASSGYGQVNTGELFF. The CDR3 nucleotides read TGTGCCAGCAGTGGGTACGGACAGGTGAACACCGGGGAGCTGTTTTTT.